This TCR beta chain was observed in a study of T cells after yellow fever vaccination. Study in general: SMART-Seq v4 Ultra Low Input prepared libraries from low-cell fractions.

V was pared by 4 bases and J by 2 bases, with 19 bases between. This CDR3 has 17 residues. Germline loops: CDR1 SGHDN, CDR2 FVKESK. A few counts support this clonotype. TCR cDNA was made by 5'RACE template switching, adding a universal primer site and UMIs. TCRdb re-derived calls from the 5' RACE reads in MiXCR, one entry per CDR3 protein. The data show around 260,000 distinct CDR3 sequences, approximately 5.2% seen once. The V gene is TRBV14, the J gene TRBJ2-3, with a weak D call TRBD2 (7 bases). Source: CD4+ T cells sorted from PBMCs, taken on the day of the yellow fever booster vaccination. The clonotype was recovered from a man aged 18-30 years who received the YFV17D yellow fever vaccine. The CDR3 protein is CASSPRGGGGVTDTQYF. In nucleotides, the CDR3 is TGTGCCAGCAGCCCCCGAGGGGGGGGAGGAGTCACAGATACGCAGTATTTT.